The entry below gives a single T cell receptor (beta chain) sequence along with its context. Its antigen is not yet known. An end of the junction does not agree with germline; a read error may underlie this. These data are taken from a study of tumor-infiltrating lymphocytes in primary liver carcinoma (dated by TCRdb to 2017 to 2019). For the wider study: Surgical resection was performed in China between November 2015 and 2016 on five or six patients with histopathologically diagnosed primary liver carcinoma. The five patients, three men and two women aged 30 to 69 years, had hepatocellular carcinoma (four) or combined HCC and intrahepatic cholangiocarcinoma (one). The study combined TCRbeta repertoire sequencing, expression microarrays and whole-exome sequencing across five regions of each liver tumor, with adjacent normal tissue and blood. Repertoires from technical replicates were highly reproducible, with mean shared-clone rates about 0.86 and correlation coefficients above 0.95. Each sample produced roughly 3.65 to 8 million productive TCRbeta reads, and read depth showed no significant difference between tissue types. TCRbeta repertoire sequencing covered about 35 specimens from 5 patients: around 25 tumor regions, 5 adjacent noncancerous liver tissues and 5 peripheral blood samples. The five patients had tumors of stage T1-T3 N0M0, with maximum diameters ranging from about 4.2 to 10 cm.

Reading from cysteine to phenylalanine, the CDR3 counts 15 amino acids. This entry keeps only the CDR3 DNA: 45 bases, framed from base 1. Overall results and qualifications from the work: Repertoire overlap was found to be higher between tumor regions (mean approximately 35%) than between tumor-adjacent (roughly 17%) or tumor-blood (about 14%) pairs, consistent with antigen-driven expansion. The top 250 clones accounted for a significantly greater share of the repertoire in tumors than in blood (p = 0.039). The study included only 4 to 6 patients, and the authors note findings should be validated in a larger study. Since the samples were bulk and unsorted, there was no way to compare CD4+ and CD8+ T cell repertoires. Because sequencing covered only the TCR beta chain and unpaired alpha chains were not captured, true repertoire diversity is likely underestimated.

Starting from 450 to 500 ng total RNA, TCRbeta-specific cDNA was produced by reverse transcription with a constant-region primer and ProtoScript II reverse transcriptase. TCRbeta libraries were built with three nested multiplex PCR rounds, a slightly modified ARM-PCR procedure. Each of the first two PCR rounds ran for around 10 cycles using multiplex TRBV1-TRBV30 forward primers together with a Cbeta reverse primer. A final 25-cycle PCR with Deep VentR polymerase added sample barcodes and Illumina adapters. Amplicons of 200-500 bp were gel-purified with a QIAquick gel extraction kit before sequencing. An Illumina HiSeq 2500 was used to sequence the TCRbeta amplicons, generating 250-bp paired-end reads. The original methods were these. Quality trimming of reads was performed with Trimmomatic v0.33, and paired reads were merged with FLASH v1.2.11 so that full CDR3 sequences could be recovered. V, D and J germline segments were assigned to the rearranged TCRbeta sequences using MiGEC v1.2.1b. Clonotype statistics and Shannon-Wiener diversity indices were computed with VDJtools v1.0.0. To cut down on sampling bias, every analysis after diversity analysis relied on just the 250 most abundant clonotypes from each sample. TCRdb's own reprocessing of the public reads used fastp at Q25 and MiXCR and kept productive beta chains. Entries that share a CDR3 protein sequence are merged under the most common genes and DNA. The V and J calls and clone size come from TCRdb's table, not from the authors' own analysis. The table for this sample lists 300,000 to 400,000 distinct CDR3 sequences; roughly two thirds of them were counted only once. In total, the top ten clones hold under 8.5% of the sample.

TRIzol reagent was used to extract blood RNA from unsorted whole blood, while the DNeasy Blood & Tissue kit provided the germline DNA. Patients had chronic HBV infection and were treatment-naive at sampling. Before surgery, around 4 milliliters of peripheral blood were drawn into K2EDTA tubes. Here the chain combines TRBV12-3 or TRBV12-4 and TRBJ2-7, with TRBD1 identical over 8 junction bases. This receptor was identified in a man between 40 and 49 years old with primary liver carcinoma and hepatitis B virus infection. The sample was peripheral blood. The CDR3 amino acid sequence is: CASSVVTGGVGEQCF. The base sequence is TGTGCCAGCAGTGTGGTCACAGGGGGAGTGGGCGAGCAGTGCTTC.